This T cell receptor beta chain came from a study of identical twins. MiXCR, run by TCRdb on the 5' RACE reads, gives a single entry per CDR3 protein. The sample lists roughly 350,000 distinct CDR3 sequences; 8.5% to 10% were seen once. This clonotype was detected ten times or more. Trimming took off 6 bases at V and 2 bases at J, with 16 bases between the two ends. The CDR3 loop spans 16 amino acids. Sequencing was done on a sample of naive T cells sorted from blood. This sequence originates from a woman between 50 and 59 years old in good health. V gene TRBV12-3 or TRBV12-4 combines with J gene TRBJ1-4; D gene uncertain. CDR3 amino acids: CASSKSGIRTNEKLFF. In nucleotides, the CDR3 is TGTGCCAGCAGCAAATCGGGGATTCGGACTAATGAAAAACTGTTTTTT.